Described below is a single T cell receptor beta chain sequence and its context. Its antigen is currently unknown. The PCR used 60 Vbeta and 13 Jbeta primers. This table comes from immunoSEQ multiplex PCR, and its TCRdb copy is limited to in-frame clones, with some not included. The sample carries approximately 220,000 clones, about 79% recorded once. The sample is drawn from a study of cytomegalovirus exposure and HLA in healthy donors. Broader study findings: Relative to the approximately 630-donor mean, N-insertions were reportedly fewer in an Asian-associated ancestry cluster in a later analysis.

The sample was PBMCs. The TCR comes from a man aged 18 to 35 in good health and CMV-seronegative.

As DNA, the CDR3 is TGTGCCATCAGACAGGGGACTTTGGATTCACCCCTCCACTTT. Its translation is CAIRQGTLDSPLHF. This chain links TRBV10-3 with TRBJ1-6, with 7 positions matching TRBD1. The germline CDR1 and CDR2 sequences are ENHRY and SYGVKD. V lost 6 bases, J lost 8 bases, and 7 bases stayed unmatched. The CDR3 length is 14 residues.